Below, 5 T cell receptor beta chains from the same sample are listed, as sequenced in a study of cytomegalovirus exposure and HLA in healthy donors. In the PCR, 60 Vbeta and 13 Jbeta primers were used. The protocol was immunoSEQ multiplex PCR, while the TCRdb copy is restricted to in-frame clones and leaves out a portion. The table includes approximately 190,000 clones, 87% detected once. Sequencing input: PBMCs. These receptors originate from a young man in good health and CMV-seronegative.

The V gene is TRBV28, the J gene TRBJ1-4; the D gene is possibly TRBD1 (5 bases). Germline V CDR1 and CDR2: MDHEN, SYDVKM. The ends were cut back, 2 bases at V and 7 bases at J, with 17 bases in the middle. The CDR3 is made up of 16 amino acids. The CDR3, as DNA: TGTGCCAGCAGTTTACCCAAGGGGCATTGGAGTGAAAAACTGTTTTTT. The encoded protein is CASSLPKGHWSEKLFF.

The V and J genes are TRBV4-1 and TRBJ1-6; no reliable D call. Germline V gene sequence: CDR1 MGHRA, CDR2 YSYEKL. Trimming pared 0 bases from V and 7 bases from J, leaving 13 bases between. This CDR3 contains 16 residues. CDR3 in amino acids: CASSQDPHPRNSPLHF. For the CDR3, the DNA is TGCGCCAGCAGCCAAGATCCCCACCCTCGGAATTCACCCCTCCACTTT.

The CDR3 is CASSRGTEETQYF. CDR3 bases: TGTGCCAGCTCACGGGGGACAGAAGAGACCCAGTACTTC. The rearrangement uses TRBV18 and TRBJ2-5; TRBD1 aligns across 7 bases. After removal of 4 bases from V and 3 bases from J, the junction contained 2 bases not matched to a gene. Germline values: CDR1 KGHSH, CDR2 LQKENI. The CDR3 has 13 amino acids.

CDR3 in amino acids: CASSLGQGRYGYTF. In nucleotides, the CDR3 is TGCGCCAGCAGCTTGGGTCAGGGCAGATATGGCTACACCTTC. V and J are TRBV5-1 and TRBJ1-2; weak D call: TRBD1 (5 bases). Germline CDR1 reads SGHRS; CDR2 reads YFSETQ. The germline V and J ends were trimmed by 0 bases and 5 bases, with 11 bases remaining between them. The CDR3 runs 14 residues.

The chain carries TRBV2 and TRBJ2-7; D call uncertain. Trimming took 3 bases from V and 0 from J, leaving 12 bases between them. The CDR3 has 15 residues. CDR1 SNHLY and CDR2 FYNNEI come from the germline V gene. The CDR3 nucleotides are TGTGCCAGCAGTGACCGACGGTGGAGCTCCTACGAGCAGTACTTC. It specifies CASSDRRWSSYEQYF.